The 23 T cell receptor beta chains below come from one sample, sequenced in a study of cytomegalovirus exposure and HLA in healthy donors. PCR employed 60 Vbeta and 13 Jbeta primers. Assay used: immunoSEQ multiplex PCR; TCRdb lists only in-frame clones, some missing. The table lists some 200,000 clones. Source material: PBMCs. These receptors came from a boy aged 10-17 years in good health and CMV-seronegative.

V is TRBV5-1 and J is TRBJ1-1, with D hard to call. The CDR3 covers 13 residues. Germline lookup yields CDR1 SGHRS and CDR2 YFSETQ. V dropped 0 bases and J dropped 4 bases, with 7 bases sitting between them. The CDR3 region has the DNA TGCGCCAGCAGCTTGGGAGTCGGCACTGAAGCTTTCTTT. Translating gives CASSLGVGTEAFF.

J is TRBJ2-2 and V is TRBV4-2, with a weak D call TRBD2 (6 bases). Germline lookup yields CDR1 LGHNA and CDR2 YNFKEQ. Between the trimmed V and J ends, which lost 3 bases and 2 bases, there was a span of 16 bases. The CDR3 sequence is 17 residues long. The CDR3 spells CASSQELAWVNTGELFF. CDR3 in DNA: TGTGCCAGCAGCCAGGAACTAGCTTGGGTTAACACCGGGGAGCTGTTTTTT.

The J gene is TRBJ2-7, the V gene TRBV4-1; D is uncertain. Germline loops: CDR1 MGHRA, CDR2 YSYEKL. V gave up 1 base and J gave up 2 bases, with 6 bases separating them. This CDR3 has 13 residues. This CDR3 is CASSQGQAYEQYF. The CDR3 nucleotides read TGCGCCAGCAGCCAAGGACAAGCCTACGAGCAGTACTTC.

The rearrangement uses TRBV7-9 and TRBJ2-3; 7 bases agree with TRBD2. Looked up from germline, CDR1 is SEHNR and CDR2 is FQNEAQ (reference sequence). CDR3 length equals 15 residues. Losses at the gene ends were 1 base for V and 2 bases for J; bases not matched to a gene: 3. The CDR3 bases are TGTGCCAGCAGCTTAGGGCTAGCGGACACAGATACGCAGTATTTT. The encoded protein is CASSLGLADTDTQYF.

The chain is built from TRBV7-9 and TRBJ2-5; the D gene is possibly TRBD1 (6 bases). The J call may be in error: the DNA end matches TRBJ2-7 better. Germline V CDR1 and CDR2: SEHNR, FQNEAQ (reference sequence). The CDR3 length is 16 residues. In DNA form, the CDR3 reads TGTGCCAGCAGTGCGCGAAACCGGTCCGGGACACGCGAGCAGTACTTC. It translates to CASSARNRSGTREQYF.

As DNA, the CDR3 is TGTGCCAGCAGTTACGGGACAGGGGCCTACGAGCAGTACTTC. Translated, it gives CASSYGTGAYEQYF. The V gene is TRBV6-5, the J gene TRBJ2-7, with 10 bases matching TRBD1. The trim removed 2 bases at V and 2 bases at J, leaving 0 bases unmatched. Germline loops: CDR1 MNHEY, CDR2 SVGAGI. The CDR3 covers 14 residues.

The rearrangement links TRBV6-6 to TRBJ2-3, with D tentatively TRBD1 (6 bases). The V end was cut by 4 bases, the J end by 2 bases, with 10 bases between. Germline V gives CDR1 MNHNY, CDR2 SVGAGI (reference sequence). CDR3 length: 14 residues. CDR3: CASSLYRVTDTQYF. Here the CDR3 DNA reads TGTGCCAGCAGTTTATACAGGGTCACAGATACGCAGTATTTT.

CDR3 nucleotides: TGCGCCAGCAGTCAATCGTCAACAATCTACACTGAAGCTTTCTTT. Translation gives CASSQSSTIYTEAFF. The chain joins TRBV23-1 to TRBJ1-1; D is uncertain. TRBV23-1 is an ORF, with its function uncertain. Trimming stripped 0 bases from V and 3 bases from J, with 11 bases between. The CDR3 consists of 15 residues.

This chain joins TRBV7-2 and TRBJ2-1; 8 bases are shared with TRBD2. The CDR3 sequence is 15 residues long. Per germline, CDR1 SGHTA and CDR2 FQGNSA. The ends lost 3 bases at V and 7 bases at J; junction bases unmatched: 8. CDR3 sequence reads: CASSLGLPGGNEQFF. In nucleotides, the CDR3 is TGTGCCAGCAGCTTGGGCTTGCCGGGGGGGAATGAGCAGTTCTTC.

V usage is TRBV5-6 and J usage is TRBJ1-2, with 8 nucleotides matching TRBD1. Unmatched junction bases numbered 5, after V lost 2 bases and J lost 8 bases. Germline values: CDR1 SGHDT, CDR2 YYEEEE. The CDR3 spans 13 residues. Here the CDR3 DNA reads TGTGCCAGCAGCTTACGGACAGGGCGAGGCTACACCTTC. This gives the protein CASSLRTGRGYTF. The full variable domain, completed using reference TRBV5-6 and TRBJ1-2, is DAGVTQSPTHLIKTRGQQVTLRCSPKSGHDTVSWYQQALGQGPQFIFQYYEEEERQRGNFPDRFSGHQFPNYSSELNVNALLLGDSALYLCASSLRTGRGYTFGSGTRLTVV.

This chain connects TRBV10-3 to TRBJ2-1; D may be TRBD2 (7 bases). This CDR3 contains 15 residues. CDR1 ENHRY and CDR2 SYGVKD come from the germline V gene. Deletions cut 2 bases from V and 12 bases from J, with 20 bases between. The CDR3 DNA sequence: TGTGCCATCAGTGAGAAGGGGGGGAGTACAATGAGGCAGTTCTTC. It codes for CAISEKGGSTMRQFF.

This chain connects TRBV13 to TRBJ1-1, with 7 bases identical to TRBD1. The CDR3 runs to 13 residues. The germline CDR1 and CDR2 sequences are PRHDT and FYEKMQ (reference sequence). V shed 4 bases, J shed 5 bases, and the junction held 4 bases outside the gene matches. CDR3 in DNA: TGTGCCAGCAGCTCTGGGACAGCGACTGAAGCTTTCTTT. Translated, it gives CASSSGTATEAFF.

CDR3 sequence reads: CASRESTDTQYF. The DNA of the CDR3 is TGTGCCAGCAGAGAGAGCACAGATACGCAGTATTTT. The chain has TRBV25-1 and TRBJ2-3; D unclear. This CDR3 is 12 amino acids long. CDR1 is MGHDK and CDR2 is SYGVNS in the germline V gene. V shed 6 bases and J shed 0 bases, with 4 bases lying between them.

The chain has TRBV4-3 and TRBJ1-2; 8 bases line up with TRBD1. The CDR3 contains 12 residues. Germline trimming cut 3 bases from V and 8 bases from J; bases unmatched to any gene: 2. CDR1 is LGHNA, CDR2 YSLEER, per germline. The CDR3 spells CASSQTGVGYTF. The CDR3 bases are TGCGCCAGCAGCCAGACAGGGGTCGGCTACACCTTC.

The V and J genes are TRBV9 and TRBJ2-3, with D unclear. This CDR3 contains 16 residues. V lost 4 bases and J 1 base, leaving 16 bases between the germline ends. From germline, CDR1 is SGDLS and CDR2 YYNGEE. The CDR3 coding sequence is TGTGCCAGCAGCCCCGGTAGGCACAGCCGCACAGATACGCAGTATTTT. Translating it yields CASSPGRHSRTDTQYF.

This chain connects TRBV18 to TRBJ1-3; D not certain. CDR1 and CDR2 (germline): KGHSH, LQKENI. The V gene lost 3 bases and the J gene lost 3 bases, with 15 bases spanning the gap. This CDR3 is built from 16 residues. The chain's CDR3 is CASSPDSVDFGNTIYF. CDR3 DNA: TGTGCCAGCTCACCCGATTCGGTCGACTTTGGAAACACCATATATTTT.

CDR3 region: CASSLEGATNEKLFF. For the CDR3, the DNA is TGCGCCAGCAGCTTGGAGGGGGCGACTAATGAAAAACTGTTTTTT. V usage is TRBV5-1 and J usage is TRBJ1-4; 7 bases align to TRBD1. The CDR3 is 15 amino acids. V lost 0 bases to trimming and J lost 2 bases; unmatched junction nucleotides: 1. Germline CDR1 and CDR2: SGHRS and YFSETQ.

The rearrangement uses TRBV5-1 and TRBJ1-6, with TRBD1 identical over 10 bases. Trimming at V came to 0 bases and at J to 6 bases, leaving 0 bases not matched to a gene. Per the germline V gene, CDR1 is SGHRS and CDR2 is YFSETQ. This CDR3 has 15 amino acids. The CDR3: CASSLGDRGNSPLHF. The CDR3 nucleotides are TGCGCCAGCAGCTTGGGGGACAGGGGTAATTCACCCCTCCACTTT.

The V and J genes are TRBV7-3 and TRBJ2-7; 8 bases align to TRBD2. This CDR3 is built from 14 residues. Germline V CDR1 and CDR2: SGHTA, FQGTGA. The V gene end was trimmed by 5 bases and the J gene end by 1 base; junction bases not matched to a gene: 4. DNA of the CDR3: TGTGCCAGCAGCCCGGGGGGGACGTCCTACGAGCAGTACTTC. It yields the protein CASSPGGTSYEQYF.

The V call is TRBV5-6, the J call TRBJ2-3; D gene uncertain. V dropped 4 bases and J dropped 6 bases, with 9 bases sitting between them. The CDR3 is 12 residues long. The germline gives CDR1 SGHDT, CDR2 YYEEEE. CDR3 residues: CASSPRGDTQYF. CDR3 bases: TGTGCCAGCAGCCCTCGCGGCGATACGCAGTATTTT.

The gene calls are TRBV11-2 and TRBJ2-6; D possibly corresponds to TRBD1 (6 bases). Trimming cost V 5 bases and J 0 bases, with 14 bases left between them. The CDR3 runs to 17 residues. Germline V gene sequence: CDR1 SGHAT, CDR2 FQNNGV. The CDR3 protein is CASSATGKHSGANVLTF. CDR3 DNA: TGTGCCAGCAGCGCGACAGGAAAACACTCTGGGGCCAACGTCCTGACTTTC. The full variable domain, its missing parts supplied by reference TRBV11-2 and TRBJ2-6, is EAGVAQSPRYKIIEKRQSVAFWCNPISGHATLYWYQQILGQGPKLLIQFQNNGVVDDSQLPKDRFSAERLKGVDSTLKIQPAKLEDSAVYLCASSATGKHSGANVLTFGAGSRLTVL.

The genes are TRBV5-6 and TRBJ2-5; 11 bases line up with TRBD2. J lost 3 bases, V lost 2 bases, and 3 bases had no gene match. The germline gives CDR1 SGHDT, CDR2 YYEEEE. The CDR3 is 15 amino acids. The CDR3 loop reads CASSFTSGGKETQYF. The DNA of the CDR3 is TGTGCCAGCAGCTTTACTAGCGGGGGTAAAGAGACCCAGTACTTC.

The chain recombines TRBV6-5 with TRBJ2-5; no reliable D call. The CDR3 has 14 amino acids. With 10 bases removed from V and 1 base from J, the gap between germline ends came to 16 bases. Germline-derived CDR1 and CDR2 are MNHEY and SVGAGI. CDR3 residues: CATGLASSQETQYF. The CDR3 coding sequence is TGTGCCACGGGTCTTGCCTCTAGCCAAGAGACCCAGTACTTC.